Sequencing of this T cell receptor (beta chain) was carried out in a study of shared T cell receptors in the human thymus. This CDR3 has 17 residues. V was pared by 7 bases and J by 3 bases, with 13 bases of the junction left unmatched. Germline CDR1 is LNHDA and CDR2 is SQIVND (reference sequence). TCRdb's copy holds only in-frame clones and misses some; the assay was immunoSEQ multiplex PCR. The sample contains 500,000 to 850,000 clones, approximately 87% of which appear only once. This sample also belongs to another study, concerning human thymus T cells. Turning to that study: Thymic as well as blood repertoires seemed to favor certain V and J genes unevenly.

The specimen sequenced was thymocytes. The sequence came from a boy under two years old with a congenital heart defect. V is TRBV19 and J is TRBJ2-1, with 9 bases aligning to TRBD2. CDR3 sequence: CASTSIPPSGNYNEQFF. For the CDR3, the DNA is TGTGCCAGTACCTCAATTCCCCCTAGCGGGAACTACAATGAGCAGTTCTTC.